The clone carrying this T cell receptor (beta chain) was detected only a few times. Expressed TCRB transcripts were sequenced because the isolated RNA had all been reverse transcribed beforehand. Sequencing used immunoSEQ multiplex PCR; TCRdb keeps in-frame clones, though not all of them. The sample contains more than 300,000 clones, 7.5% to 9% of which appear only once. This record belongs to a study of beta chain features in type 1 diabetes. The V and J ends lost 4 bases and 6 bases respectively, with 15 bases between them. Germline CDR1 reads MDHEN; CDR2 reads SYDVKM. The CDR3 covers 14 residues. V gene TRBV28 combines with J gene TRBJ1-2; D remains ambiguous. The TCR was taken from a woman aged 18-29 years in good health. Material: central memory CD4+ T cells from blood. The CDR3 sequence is CASSSGQSGHGYTF. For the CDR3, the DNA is TGTGCCAGCAGTTCCGGGCAGTCGGGCCATGGCTACACCTTC.